The rows below give T cell receptor beta chains drawn from one sample of a study of T cell repertoires in cytomegalovirus infection. MiXCR, run by TCRdb on the reads, gives a single entry per CDR3 protein. The data show under 200,000 distinct CDR3 sequences, with roughly 27% seen just once and 30% to 40% held by the top ten. Sequencing was carried out using PBMCs. Receptors were obtained from a human donor in good health (CMV status not recorded). Some clones in this sample may be carry-over from other donors' samples. Each CDR3 is given without its conserved first and last residue. The D gene is left open where the match is weak.

v_gene,d_gene,CDR3aa
TRBV7-2,TRBD2,ASSSKSGAENTDTQY
TRBV5-6,.,ASSSGRGNYGYT
TRBV7-2,TRBD2,ASSSPGTSGGRTQY
TRBV4-1,TRBD1,ASSLSRQGKINYGYT
TRBV2,.,ASTPDGNEQF
TRBV10-3,.,AISESGNTIY
TRBV7-8,.,ASSPPRREGYEQY
TRBV29-1,.,SVVLPGEGNEKLF
TRBV7-8,TRBD1,ASSLAGTADYNEQF
TRBV7-6,TRBD1,ASSHHRDSLTYEQY
TRBV7-9,.,ASSLGRQPTLRGNEQF
TRBV6-5,TRBD1,ASGGGTGVMNEQF
TRBV11-2,.,ASSLVYSGEAF
TRBV12-3/TRBV12-4,.,ASSRLATNEKLF
TRBV20-1,.,SAAVGGMNTEAF
TRBV7-3,.,ASRTGGFSGGPYEQY
TRBV5-1,TRBD1,ASSVTWDRNYGYT
TRBV18,.,ASSPQEAGTGELF
TRBV6-5,TRBD2,ASSYSSGGGNEQF
TRBV7-2,TRBD1,ASSPSTTGQGAEAF
TRBV5-1,TRBD1,ASSLESGQGNSPLH
TRBV2,TRBD2,ASRPGLAGATPYNEQF